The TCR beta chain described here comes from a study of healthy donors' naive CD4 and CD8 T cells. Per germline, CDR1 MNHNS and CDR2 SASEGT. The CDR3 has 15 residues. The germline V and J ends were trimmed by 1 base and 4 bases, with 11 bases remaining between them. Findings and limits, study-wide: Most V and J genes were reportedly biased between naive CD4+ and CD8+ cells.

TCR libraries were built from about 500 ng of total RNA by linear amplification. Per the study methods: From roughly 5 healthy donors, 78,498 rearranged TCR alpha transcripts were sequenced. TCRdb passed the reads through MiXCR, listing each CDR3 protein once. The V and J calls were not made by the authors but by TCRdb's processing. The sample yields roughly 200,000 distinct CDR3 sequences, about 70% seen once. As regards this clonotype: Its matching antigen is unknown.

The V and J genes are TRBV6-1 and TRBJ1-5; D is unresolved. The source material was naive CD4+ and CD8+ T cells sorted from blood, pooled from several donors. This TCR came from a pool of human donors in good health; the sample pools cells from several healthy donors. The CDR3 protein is CASSEEAGTNQPQHF. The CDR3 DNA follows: TGTGCCAGCAGTGAAGAGGCGGGCACTAATCAGCCCCAGCATTTT.